Listed here are 5 T cell receptor beta chains from one sample, sequenced in a study of graft-versus-host responses after intestinal transplantation. The protocol was immunoSEQ multiplex PCR, while the TCRdb copy is restricted to in-frame clones and leaves out a portion. The table lists 90,000 to 120,000 clones, 87% of them singletons. No cognate antigen is known for these TCRs. This sample comprised unstimulated CD4+ T cells sorted from spleen or lymph node cells, obtained before transplant. The origin of the receptors is a human donor who was the organ donor for an intestinal transplant.

The chain uses TRBV25-1 and TRBJ1-1; D gene ambiguous. Trimming shortened V by 0 bases and J by 2 bases, and 7 bases separated the two germline ends. This CDR3 region has 14 residues. Germline V lookup: CDR1 MGHDK, CDR2 SYGVNS. This CDR3 reads CASSEYRDNTEAFF. In DNA form, the CDR3 reads TGTGCCAGCAGTGAATATAGGGATAACACTGAAGCTTTCTTT. Supplemented by reference TRBV25-1 and TRBJ1-1, the full variable domain reads EADIYQTPRYLVIGTGKKITLECSQTMGHDKMYWYQQDPGMELHLIHYSYGVNSTEKGDLSSESTVSRIRTEHFPLTLESARPSHTSQYLCASSEYRDNTEAFFGQGTRLTVV.

The chain is built from TRBV5-1 and TRBJ2-2; TRBD1 might be the D (7 bases). Germline loops: CDR1 SGHRS, CDR2 YFSETQ. The CDR3 runs to 15 residues. The ends were cut back, 3 bases at V and 5 bases at J, with 14 bases in the middle. The CDR3 loop is CASSSTGRETGELFF. CDR3 coding DNA: TGCGCCAGCAGCTCGACAGGGCGGGAAACCGGGGAGCTGTTTTTT.

This chain links TRBV5-1 with TRBJ2-7, with D possibly TRBD1 on 6 matching bases. The CDR3 runs 13 residues. V was clipped by 4 bases and J by 4 bases, with 12 bases between them. Germline V lookup: CDR1 SGHRS, CDR2 YFSETQ. CDR3 sequence reads: CASSPFDRYEQYF. DNA of the CDR3: TGCGCCAGCAGCCCGTTCGACAGGTACGAGCAGTACTTC.

Only one count was recorded for this clone. This rearrangement joins TRBV5-4 to TRBJ2-3, with 16 bases matching TRBD2. Germline values: CDR1 SGHNT, CDR2 YYREEE (reference sequence). The CDR3 has 18 residues. V trimming: 4 bases; J trimming: 3 bases; junction bases outside the gene matches: 8. CDR3 DNA: TGTGCCAGCAGCCCCGGGACTAGCGGGAGGGCGATTACAGATACGCAGTATTTT. Translation gives CASSPGTSGRAITDTQYF.

This clone was seen only a few times. The chain employs TRBV30 and TRBJ2-7; 8 bases are a match to TRBD2. CDR3 length: 14 residues. V lost 4 bases, J lost 0 bases, and 5 bases stayed unmatched. CDR1 and CDR2 from the germline V gene are GTSNPN and SVGIG (reference sequence). CDR3 region: CAWTLAGLSYEQYF. CDR3 nucleotides: TGTGCCTGGACCTTAGCGGGGCTCTCCTACGAGCAGTACTTC.